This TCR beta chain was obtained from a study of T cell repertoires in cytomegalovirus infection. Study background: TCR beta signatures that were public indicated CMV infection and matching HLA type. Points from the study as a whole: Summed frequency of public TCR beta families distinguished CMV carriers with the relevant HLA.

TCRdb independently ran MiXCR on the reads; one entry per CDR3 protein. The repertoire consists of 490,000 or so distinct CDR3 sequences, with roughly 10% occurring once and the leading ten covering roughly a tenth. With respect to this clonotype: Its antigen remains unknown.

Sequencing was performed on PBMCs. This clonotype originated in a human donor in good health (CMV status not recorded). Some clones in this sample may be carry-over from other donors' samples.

The CDR3 loop reads CATSDSGKDTGELFF. CDR3 bases: TGTGCCACCAGTGATTCCGGGAAGGACACCGGGGAGCTGTTTTTT. The chain joins TRBV24-1 to TRBJ2-2, with a possible D match to TRBD2 (5 bases). CDR3 length: 15 amino acids. With 2 bases removed from V and 3 bases from J, the gap between germline ends came to 9 bases. Germline values: CDR1 KGHDR, CDR2 SFDVKD.